This T cell receptor beta chain was obtained from a study of CD8+CD57+ T cells in acquired aplastic anemia. Trimming removed 4 bases from V and 5 bases from J; junction bases left unmatched: 1. CDR1 is LNHDA, CDR2 SQIVND, per germline (reference sequence). The CDR3 has 13 amino acids. This clonotype was detected ten times or more. TCR beta VDJ and CDR3 profiles were obtained from a genomic DNA template. One entry per CDR3 protein, called by TCRdb with MiXCR from the reads. The sample records 400,000 to 600,000 distinct CDR3 sequences, more than 25% being singletons. By flow cytometry, patients selected for sequencing had shown an expansion of CD8+CD57+ cells.

The rearrangement joins TRBV19 to TRBJ2-5; 10 bases align to TRBD1. The TCR sequence derives from a human donor with aplastic anemia. Sequences were obtained from sorted CD4+, CD8+, or CD8+CD57+ T cells (not recorded which) from PBMCs. The CDR3 DNA reads TGTGCCAGTAGTAAGGACAGGGGGGAGACCCAGTACTTC. This translates into CASSKDRGETQYF.